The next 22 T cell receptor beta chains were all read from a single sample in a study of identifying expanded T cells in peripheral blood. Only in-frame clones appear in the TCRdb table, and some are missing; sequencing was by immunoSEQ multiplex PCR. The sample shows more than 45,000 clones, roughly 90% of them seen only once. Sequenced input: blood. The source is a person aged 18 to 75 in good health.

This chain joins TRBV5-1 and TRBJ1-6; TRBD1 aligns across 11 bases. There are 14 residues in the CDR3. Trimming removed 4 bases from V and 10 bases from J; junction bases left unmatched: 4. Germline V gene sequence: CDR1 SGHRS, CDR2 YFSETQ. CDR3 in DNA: TGCGCCAGCAGCGAGGGACAGGGGGAATCACCCCTCCACTTT. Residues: CASSEGQGESPLHF.

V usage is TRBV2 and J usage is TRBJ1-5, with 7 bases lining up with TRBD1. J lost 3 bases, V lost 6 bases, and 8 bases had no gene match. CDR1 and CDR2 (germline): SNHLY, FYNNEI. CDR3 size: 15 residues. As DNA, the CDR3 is TGTGCCAGCAGCACCTCGGGACAGCTCAATCAGCCCCAGCATTTT. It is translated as CASSTSGQLNQPQHF.

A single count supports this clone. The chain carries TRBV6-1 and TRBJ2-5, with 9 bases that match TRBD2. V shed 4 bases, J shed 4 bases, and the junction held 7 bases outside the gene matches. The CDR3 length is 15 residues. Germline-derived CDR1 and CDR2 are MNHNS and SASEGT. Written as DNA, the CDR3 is TGTGCCAGCAGTGGTTATGGCGGGGGGGCAGAGACCCAGTACTTC. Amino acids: CASSGYGGGAETQYF.

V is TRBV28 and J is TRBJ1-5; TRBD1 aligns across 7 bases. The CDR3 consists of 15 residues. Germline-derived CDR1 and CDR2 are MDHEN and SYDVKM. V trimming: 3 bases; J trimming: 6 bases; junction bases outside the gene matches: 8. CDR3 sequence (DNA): TGTGCCAGCAGTTTCCACAGGGGCCAAGTTCAGCCCCAGCATTTT. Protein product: CASSFHRGQVQPQHF.

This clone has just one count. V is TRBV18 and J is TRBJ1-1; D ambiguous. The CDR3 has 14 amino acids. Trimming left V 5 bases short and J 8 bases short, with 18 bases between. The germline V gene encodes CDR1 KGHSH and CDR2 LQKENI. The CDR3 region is CASSSVLDLSEAFF. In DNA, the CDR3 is TGTGCCAGCTCATCAGTTTTGGATCTCTCCGAAGCTTTCTTT.

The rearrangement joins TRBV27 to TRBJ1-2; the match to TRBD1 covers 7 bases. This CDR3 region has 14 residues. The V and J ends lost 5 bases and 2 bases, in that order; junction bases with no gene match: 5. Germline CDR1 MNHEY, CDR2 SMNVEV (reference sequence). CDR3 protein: CASSTTGNNYGYTF. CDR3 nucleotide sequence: TGTGCCAGCAGTACGACAGGGAACAACTATGGCTACACCTTC.

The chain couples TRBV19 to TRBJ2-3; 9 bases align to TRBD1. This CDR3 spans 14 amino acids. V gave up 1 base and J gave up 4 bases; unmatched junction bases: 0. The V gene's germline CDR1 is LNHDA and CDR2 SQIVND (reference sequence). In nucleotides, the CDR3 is TGTGCCAGTAGTATAGGACAGGGGGCAGATACGCAGTATTTT. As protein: CASSIGQGADTQYF.

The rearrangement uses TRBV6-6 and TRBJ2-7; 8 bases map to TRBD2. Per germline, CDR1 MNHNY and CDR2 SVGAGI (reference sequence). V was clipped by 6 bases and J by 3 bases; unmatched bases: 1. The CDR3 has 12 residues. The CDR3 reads CASRGTSYEQYF. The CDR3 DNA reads TGTGCCAGCAGGGGGACTAGCTACGAGCAGTACTTC.

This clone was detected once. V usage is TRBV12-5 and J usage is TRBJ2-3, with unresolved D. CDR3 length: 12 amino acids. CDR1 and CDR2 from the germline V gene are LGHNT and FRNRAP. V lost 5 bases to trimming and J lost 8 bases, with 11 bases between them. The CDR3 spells CASGPPSFTQYF. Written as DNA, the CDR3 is TGTGCTAGTGGTCCCCCTTCCTTTACGCAGTATTTT.

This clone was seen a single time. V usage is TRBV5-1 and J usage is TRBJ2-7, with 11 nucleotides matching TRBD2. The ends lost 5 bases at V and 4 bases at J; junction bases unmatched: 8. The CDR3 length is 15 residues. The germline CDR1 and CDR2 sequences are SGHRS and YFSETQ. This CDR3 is CASRSSGGLSYEQYF. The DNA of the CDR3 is TGCGCCAGCAGGTCTAGCGGGGGGCTTTCTTACGAGCAGTACTTC.

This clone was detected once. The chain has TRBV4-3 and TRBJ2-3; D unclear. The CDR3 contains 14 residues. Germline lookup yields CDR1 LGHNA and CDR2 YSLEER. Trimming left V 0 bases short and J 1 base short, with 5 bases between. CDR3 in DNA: TGCGCCAGCAGCCAAGATTCGGGCACAGATACGCAGTATTTT. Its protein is CASSQDSGTDTQYF.

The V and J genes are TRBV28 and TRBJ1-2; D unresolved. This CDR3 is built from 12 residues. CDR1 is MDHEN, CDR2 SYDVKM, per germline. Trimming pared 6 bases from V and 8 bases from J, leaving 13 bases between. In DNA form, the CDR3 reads TGTGCCAGCAGGGTGGGAAGTGAGGGCTACACCTTC. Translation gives CASRVGSEGYTF.

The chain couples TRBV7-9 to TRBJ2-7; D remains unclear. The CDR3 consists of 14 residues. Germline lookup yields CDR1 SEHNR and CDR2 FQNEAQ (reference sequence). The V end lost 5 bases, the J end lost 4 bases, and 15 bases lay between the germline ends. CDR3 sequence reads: CASSRSLSFYEQYF. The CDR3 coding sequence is TGTGCCAGCAGCCGTAGTCTGAGCTTTTACGAGCAGTACTTC.

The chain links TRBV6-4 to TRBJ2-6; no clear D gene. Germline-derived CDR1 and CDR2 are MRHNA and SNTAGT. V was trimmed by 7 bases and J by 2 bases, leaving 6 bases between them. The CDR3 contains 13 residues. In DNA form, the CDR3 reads TGTGCCAGCACACTCCCTGGGGCCAACGTCCTGACTTTC. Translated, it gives CASTLPGANVLTF.

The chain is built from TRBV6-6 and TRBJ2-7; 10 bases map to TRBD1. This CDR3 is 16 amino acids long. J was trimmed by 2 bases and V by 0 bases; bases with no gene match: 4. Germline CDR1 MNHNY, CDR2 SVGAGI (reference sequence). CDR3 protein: CASSYSPGQGPYEQYF. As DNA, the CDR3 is TGTGCCAGCAGTTACTCTCCGGGACAGGGGCCCTACGAGCAGTACTTC.

CDR3 region: CASRSLRDQPQHF. The CDR3 nucleotides are TGTGCCAGCAGGAGCCTTAGGGATCAGCCCCAGCATTTT. The chain couples TRBV2 to TRBJ1-5; D uncertain. The CDR3 sequence is 13 residues long. Germline CDR1 SNHLY, CDR2 FYNNEI. Trimming left V 6 bases short and J 5 bases short, with 11 bases between.

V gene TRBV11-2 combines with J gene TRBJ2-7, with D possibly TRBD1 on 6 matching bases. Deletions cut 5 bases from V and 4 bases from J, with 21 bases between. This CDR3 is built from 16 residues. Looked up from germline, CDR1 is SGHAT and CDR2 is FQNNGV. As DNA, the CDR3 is TGTGCCAGCAGCACCGGGACACGAAGGGTAGATTACGAGCAGTACTTC. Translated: CASSTGTRRVDYEQYF. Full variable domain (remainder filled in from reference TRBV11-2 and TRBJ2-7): EAGVAQSPRYKIIEKRQSVAFWCNPISGHATLYWYQQILGQGPKLLIQFQNNGVVDDSQLPKDRFSAERLKGVDSTLKIQPAKLEDSAVYLCASSTGTRRVDYEQYFGPGTRLTVT.

In nucleotides, the CDR3 is TGTGCCAGCAGCTTACTGAAGATAATTAGATCCGGGACAGGGGTTCCAGATACGCAGTATTTT. The encoded protein is CASSLLKIIRSGTGVPDTQYF. The chain has TRBV7-3 and TRBJ2-3; TRBD1 matches at 10 bases. The CDR3 is 21 residues long. V lost 2 bases, J lost 4 bases, and 21 bases stayed unmatched. Germline CDR1 SGHTA, CDR2 FQGTGA.

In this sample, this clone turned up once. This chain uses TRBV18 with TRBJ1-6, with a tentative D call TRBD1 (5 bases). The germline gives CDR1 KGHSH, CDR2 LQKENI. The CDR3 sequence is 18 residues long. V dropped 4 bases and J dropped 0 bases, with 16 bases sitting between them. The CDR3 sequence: CASSLSGTSSSYNSPLHF. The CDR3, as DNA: TGTGCCAGCTCACTATCCGGGACTTCTAGCTCCTATAATTCACCCCTCCACTTT. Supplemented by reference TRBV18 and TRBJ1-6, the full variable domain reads NAGVMQNPRHLVRRRGQEARLRCSPMKGHSHVYWYRQLPEEGLKFMVYLQKENIIDESGMPKERFSAEFPKEGPSILRIQQVVRGDSAAYFCASSLSGTSSSYNSPLHFGNGTRLTVT.

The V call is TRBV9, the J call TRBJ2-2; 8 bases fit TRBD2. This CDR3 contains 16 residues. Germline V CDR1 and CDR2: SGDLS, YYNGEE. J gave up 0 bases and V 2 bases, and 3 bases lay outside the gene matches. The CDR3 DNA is TGTGCCAGCAGCGTGGAAGCGGGGGCGAACACCGGGGAGCTGTTTTTT. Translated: CASSVEAGANTGELFF.

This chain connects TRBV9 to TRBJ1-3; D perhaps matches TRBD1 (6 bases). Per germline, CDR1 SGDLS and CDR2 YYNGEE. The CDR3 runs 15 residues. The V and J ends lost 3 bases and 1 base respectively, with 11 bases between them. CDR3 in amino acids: CASSADSLSGNTIYF. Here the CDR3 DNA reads TGTGCCAGCAGCGCGGACAGTCTGTCTGGAAACACCATATATTTT.

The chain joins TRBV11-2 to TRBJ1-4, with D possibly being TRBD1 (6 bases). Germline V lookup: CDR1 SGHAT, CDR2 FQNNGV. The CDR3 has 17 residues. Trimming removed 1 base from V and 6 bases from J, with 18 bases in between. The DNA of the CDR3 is TGTGCCAGCAGCTTAGCATTTACGGGGGCGGGGTATGAAAAACTGTTTTTT. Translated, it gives CASSLAFTGAGYEKLFF.